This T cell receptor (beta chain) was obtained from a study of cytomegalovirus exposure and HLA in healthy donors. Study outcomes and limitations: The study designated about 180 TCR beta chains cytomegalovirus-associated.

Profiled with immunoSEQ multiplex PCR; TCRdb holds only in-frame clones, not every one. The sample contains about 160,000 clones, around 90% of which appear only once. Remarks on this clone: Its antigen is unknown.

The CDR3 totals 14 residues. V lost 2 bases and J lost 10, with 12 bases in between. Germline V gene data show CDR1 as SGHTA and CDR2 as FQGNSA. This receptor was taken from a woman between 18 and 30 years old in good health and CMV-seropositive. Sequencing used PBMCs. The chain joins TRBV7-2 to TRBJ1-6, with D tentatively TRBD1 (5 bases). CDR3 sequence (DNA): TGTGCCAGCAGCTTATGGGGGGTGGAATCACCCCTCCACTTT. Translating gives CASSLWGVESPLHF.